The 14 T cell receptor beta chains in this list originate from one sample, sequenced in a study of sequential checkpoint blockade in melanoma. The treatment was: randomized to nivolumab then ipilimumab (arm A) or the reverse (arm B). Sequencing used immunoSEQ multiplex PCR; TCRdb keeps in-frame clones, though not all of them. The table records under 15,000 clones, less than 85% of them present only once. The sample here was CD8+ T cells sorted from blood (inferred from file names), taken from a patient given nivolumab and ipilimumab in sequence. The receptors originated from a human patient with melanoma. Some clones in this sample may be carry-over from other donors' samples.

In DNA, the CDR3 is TGCGCCAGCAGCCAAGGGAGGAACACTGAAGCTTTCTTT. This translates into CASSQGRNTEAFF. The V gene is TRBV4-1, the J gene TRBJ1-1; D gene uncertain. The CDR3 has 13 amino acids. Germline V gene sequence: CDR1 MGHRA, CDR2 YSYEKL. V shed 1 base and J shed 1 base, with 4 bases lying between them.

J is TRBJ2-3 and V is TRBV7-6, with 7 bases lining up with TRBD1. V was clipped by 4 bases and J by 0 bases; unmatched bases: 7. Germline V CDR1 and CDR2: SGHVS, FNYEAQ. The CDR3 totals 16 residues. CDR3 protein: CASSSTGADSTDTQYF. CDR3 sequence (DNA): TGTGCCAGCAGCTCTACAGGGGCAGACAGCACAGATACGCAGTATTTT.

This clone was picked up a small number of times. The chain couples TRBV11-1 to TRBJ2-3; a possible D gene is TRBD2 (6 bases). Trimming cost V 4 bases and J 6 bases, with 17 bases left between them. Germline CDR1 is SGHAT and CDR2 is FQDESV (reference sequence). The CDR3 extends over 15 amino acids. The CDR3 DNA reads as TGTGCCAGCAGCTGGGGCGGGACCGGGACGGATACGCAGTATTTT. Translated, it gives CASSWGGTGTDTQYF.

This sequence joins TRBV7-8 and TRBJ2-5, with D perhaps TRBD1 (6 bases). The CDR3 covers 15 residues. CDR1 is SGHVS, CDR2 FQNEAQ, per germline. The V end was cut by 1 base, the J end by 5 bases, with 14 bases between. The CDR3 DNA reads TGTGCCAGCAGCTTAGTGGGACAATGGGAGGAGACCCAGTACTTC. It is translated as CASSLVGQWEETQYF.

The chain recombines TRBV5-8 with TRBJ2-1, with D possibly TRBD1 on 6 matching bases. Germline loops: CDR1 SGHTS, CDR2 YDEGEE. The CDR3 runs to 14 residues. V was clipped by 2 bases and J by 8 bases, with 14 bases between them. The CDR3: CASSLNAGAHEQFF. The CDR3 bases are TGTGCCAGCAGCTTAAACGCAGGGGCCCATGAGCAGTTCTTC. Drawing the rest from reference TRBV5-8 and TRBJ2-1, the complete variable domain is EAGVTQSPTHLIKTRGQQATLRCSPISGHTSVYWYQQALGLGLQFLLWYDEGEERNRGNFPPRFSGRQFPNYSSELNVNALELEDSALYLCASSLNAGAHEQFFGPGTRLTVL.

The V call is TRBV30, the J call TRBJ2-1; 13 nucleotides match TRBD2. This CDR3 region has 16 residues. V gave up 0 bases and J gave up 9 bases; unmatched junction bases: 8. Germline values: CDR1 GTSNPN, CDR2 SVGIG (reference sequence). CDR3 amino acids: CAWSVPTSGGPGEQFF. CDR3 bases: TGTGCCTGGAGTGTCCCGACTAGCGGGGGGCCGGGTGAGCAGTTCTTC. The whole variable domain, filled in from reference TRBV30 and TRBJ2-1, reads SQTIHQWPATLVQPVGSPLSLECTVEGTSNPNLYWYRQAAGRGLQLLFYSVGIGQISSEVPQNLSASRPQDRQFILSSKKLLLSDSGFYLCAWSVPTSGGPGEQFFGPGTRLTVL.

The V call is TRBV7-9, the J call TRBJ2-1; no reliable D call. Trimming removed 5 bases at V and 8 bases at J, with 13 bases between. The CDR3 has 13 amino acids. Germline values: CDR1 SEHNR, CDR2 FQNEAQ (reference sequence). CDR3 DNA: TGTGCCAGCAGCCCAGTCCCCGTGGATGAGCAGTTCTTC. This gives the protein CASSPVPVDEQFF. Full variable domain (missing parts from reference TRBV7-9 and TRBJ2-1): DTGVSQNPRHKITKRGQNVTFRCDPISEHNRLYWYRQTLGQGPEFLTYFQNEAQLEKSRLLSDRFSAERPKGSFSTLEIQRTEQGDSAMYLCASSPVPVDEQFFGPGTRLTVL.

There are many counts of this clone. Here the CDR3 DNA reads TGTGCCAGCAGTGGGACTTTGGGCAATCAGCCCCAGCATTTT. It is translated as CASSGTLGNQPQHF. The chain uses TRBV2 and TRBJ1-5; D is uncertain. The CDR3 is made up of 14 amino acids. V was cut by 4 bases and J by 2 bases, with 9 bases left in between. The germline V gene has CDR1 SNHLY and CDR2 FYNNEI.

This clone was detected only a few times. The CDR3 DNA reads as TGCGCCAGCAGCCTACGGACAGGGGAGTACCAAGAGACCCAGTACTTC. Translated: CASSLRTGEYQETQYF. The chain is built from TRBV4-1 and TRBJ2-5; 9 nucleotides agree with TRBD1. Trimming at V came to 4 bases and at J to 0 bases, leaving 6 bases not matched to a gene. Germline V gene sequence: CDR1 MGHRA, CDR2 YSYEKL. The CDR3 extends over 16 amino acids.

The V call is TRBV4-3, the J call TRBJ2-7; possibly TRBD1 for D (6 bases). The CDR3 totals 16 residues. Looked up from germline, CDR1 is LGHNA and CDR2 is YSLEER. Trimming pared 0 bases from V and 3 bases from J, leaving 15 bases between. The CDR3 reads CASSQEMRTAYYEQYF. The DNA for the CDR3 is TGCGCCAGCAGCCAAGAGATGAGGACAGCCTACTACGAGCAGTACTTC.

The chain recombines TRBV27 with TRBJ2-1, with 8 bases fitting TRBD1. The CDR3 consists of 17 residues. V was pared by 0 bases and J by 3 bases, with 7 bases of the junction left unmatched. Germline V lookup: CDR1 MNHEY, CDR2 SMNVEV (reference sequence). CDR3 sequence reads: CASSLSGGQGHYNEQFF. The CDR3 DNA is TGTGCCAGCAGTTTATCTGGCGGACAGGGACACTACAATGAGCAGTTCTTC.

This chain connects TRBV29-1 to TRBJ2-1, with 9 bases identical to TRBD2. The CDR3 spans 13 residues. The J segment lost 9 bases and the V segment lost 7 bases, leaving 10 bases of the junction unmatched. Germline CDR1 and CDR2: SQVTM and ANQGSEA. The CDR3 coding sequence is TGCAGCGCTCATGTAGCGGGGGAGGTTGAGCAGTTCTTC. As protein: CSAHVAGEVEQFF.

This rearrangement joins TRBV19 to TRBJ2-5; 11 bases match TRBD1. The germline V gene has CDR1 LNHDA and CDR2 SQIVND (reference sequence). J lost 5 bases, V lost 9 bases, and 5 bases had no gene match. This CDR3 is 13 amino acids long. The CDR3 here is CASSDRGLETQYF. The DNA for the CDR3 is TGTGCCAGCTCGGACAGGGGGCTGGAGACCCAGTACTTC.

The rearrangement joins TRBV19 to TRBJ2-5; 14 nucleotides match TRBD2. This CDR3 contains 17 residues. The V gene end was trimmed by 3 bases and the J gene end by 5 bases; junction bases not matched to a gene: 8. Per germline, CDR1 LNHDA and CDR2 SQIVND (reference sequence). Written as DNA, the CDR3 is TGTGCCAGTAGTATTCCGGGACTAGCGGGGGTCGGTGAGACCCAGTACTTC. Translating it yields CASSIPGLAGVGETQYF.